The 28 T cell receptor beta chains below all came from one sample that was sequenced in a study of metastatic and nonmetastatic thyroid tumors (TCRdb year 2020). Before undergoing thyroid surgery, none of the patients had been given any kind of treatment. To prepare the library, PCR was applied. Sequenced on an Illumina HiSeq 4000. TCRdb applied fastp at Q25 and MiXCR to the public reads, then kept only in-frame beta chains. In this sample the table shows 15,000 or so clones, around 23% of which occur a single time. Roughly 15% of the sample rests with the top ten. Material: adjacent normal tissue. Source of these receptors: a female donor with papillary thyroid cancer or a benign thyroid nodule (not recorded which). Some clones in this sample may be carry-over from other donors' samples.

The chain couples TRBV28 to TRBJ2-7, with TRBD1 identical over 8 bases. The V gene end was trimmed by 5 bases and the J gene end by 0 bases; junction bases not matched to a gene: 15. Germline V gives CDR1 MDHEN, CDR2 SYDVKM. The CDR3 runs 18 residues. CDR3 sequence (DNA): TGTGCCAGCAGTCCTCGGACAGGGAACTTCCACCTCTCCTACGAGCAGTACTTC. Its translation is CASSPRTGNFHLSYEQYF.

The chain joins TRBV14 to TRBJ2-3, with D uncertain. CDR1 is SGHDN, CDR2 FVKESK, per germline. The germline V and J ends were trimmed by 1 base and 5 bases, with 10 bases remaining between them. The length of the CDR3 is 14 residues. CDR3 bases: TGTGCCAGCAGCCAAGTAGATCTGGGAGATACGCAGTATTTT. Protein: CASSQVDLGDTQYF.

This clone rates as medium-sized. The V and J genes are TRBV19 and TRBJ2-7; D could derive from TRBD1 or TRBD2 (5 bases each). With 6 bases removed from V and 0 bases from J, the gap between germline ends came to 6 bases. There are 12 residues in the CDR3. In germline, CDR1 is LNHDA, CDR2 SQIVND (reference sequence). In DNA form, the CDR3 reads TGTGCCAGTAGGGGGGACTCCTACGAGCAGTACTTC. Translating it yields CASRGDSYEQYF. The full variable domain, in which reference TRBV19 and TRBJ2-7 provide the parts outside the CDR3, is DGGITQSPKYLFRKEGQNVTLSCEQNLNHDAMYWYRQDPGQGLRLIYYSQIVNDFQKGDIAEGYSVSREKKESFPLTVTSAQKNPTAFYLCASRGDSYEQYFGPGTRLTVT.

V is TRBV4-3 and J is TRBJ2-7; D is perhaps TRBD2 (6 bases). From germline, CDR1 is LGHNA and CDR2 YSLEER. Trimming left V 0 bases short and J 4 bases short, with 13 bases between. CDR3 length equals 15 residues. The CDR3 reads CASSQDRSGGYEQYF. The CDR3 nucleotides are TGCGCCAGCAGCCAAGATCGGAGTGGGGGGTACGAGCAGTACTTC.

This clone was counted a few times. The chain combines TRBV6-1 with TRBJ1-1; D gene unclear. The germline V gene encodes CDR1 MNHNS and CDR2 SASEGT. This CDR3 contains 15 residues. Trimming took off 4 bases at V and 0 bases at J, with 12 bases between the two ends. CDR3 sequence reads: CASSVSGYMNTEAFF. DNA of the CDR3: TGTGCCAGCAGTGTTTCGGGGTATATGAACACTGAAGCTTTCTTT.

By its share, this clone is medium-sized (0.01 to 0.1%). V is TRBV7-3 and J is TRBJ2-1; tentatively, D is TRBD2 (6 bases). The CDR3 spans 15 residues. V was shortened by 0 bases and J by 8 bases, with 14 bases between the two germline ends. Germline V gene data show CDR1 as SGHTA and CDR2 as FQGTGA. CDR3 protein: CASSLTGGRQYEQFF. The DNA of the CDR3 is TGTGCCAGCAGCTTAACAGGAGGGAGACAGTATGAGCAGTTCTTC.

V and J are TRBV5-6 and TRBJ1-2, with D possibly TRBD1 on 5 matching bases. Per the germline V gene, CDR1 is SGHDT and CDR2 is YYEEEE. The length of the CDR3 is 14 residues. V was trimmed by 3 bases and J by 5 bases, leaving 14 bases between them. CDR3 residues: CASSSGLEDYGYTF. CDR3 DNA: TGTGCCAGCAGCTCGGGACTGGAGGATTATGGCTACACCTTC.

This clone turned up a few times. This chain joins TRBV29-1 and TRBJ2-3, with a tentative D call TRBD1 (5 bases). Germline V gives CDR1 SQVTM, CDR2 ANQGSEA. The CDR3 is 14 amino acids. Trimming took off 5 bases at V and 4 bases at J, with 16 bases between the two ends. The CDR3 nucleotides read TGCAGCGTTTCACGGCAGGGAAGGGCAGATACGCAGTATTTT. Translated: CSVSRQGRADTQYF.

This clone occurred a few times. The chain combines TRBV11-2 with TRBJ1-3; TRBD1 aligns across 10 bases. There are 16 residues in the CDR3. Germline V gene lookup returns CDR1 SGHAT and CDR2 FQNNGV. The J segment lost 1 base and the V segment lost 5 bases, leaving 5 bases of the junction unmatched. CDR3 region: CASSGRTGGSGNTIYF. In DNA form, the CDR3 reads TGTGCCAGCAGCGGACGGACAGGGGGGTCTGGAAACACCATATATTTT.

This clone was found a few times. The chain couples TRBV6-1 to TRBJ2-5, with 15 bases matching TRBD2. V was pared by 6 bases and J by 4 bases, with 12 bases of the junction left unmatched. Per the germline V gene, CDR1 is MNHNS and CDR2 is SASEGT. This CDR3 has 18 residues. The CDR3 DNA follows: TGTGCCAGCAGAGAAACTGTCCCGGGACTAGCGGGAGGAGAGACCCAGTACTTC. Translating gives CASRETVPGLAGGETQYF.

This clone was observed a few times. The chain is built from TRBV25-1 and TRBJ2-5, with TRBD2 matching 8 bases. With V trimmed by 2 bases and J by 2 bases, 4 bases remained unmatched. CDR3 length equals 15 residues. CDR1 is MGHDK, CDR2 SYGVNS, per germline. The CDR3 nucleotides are TGTGCCAGCAGTGAACCTACTAGCGGACAAGAGACCCAGTACTTC. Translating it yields CASSEPTSGQETQYF. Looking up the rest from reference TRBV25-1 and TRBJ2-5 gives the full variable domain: EADIYQTPRYLVIGTGKKITLECSQTMGHDKMYWYQQDPGMELHLIHYSYGVNSTEKGDLSSESTVSRIRTEHFPLTLESARPSHTSQYLCASSEPTSGQETQYFGPGTRLLVL.

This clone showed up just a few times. The chain's CDR3 is CASSEGGTYGYTF. CDR3 in DNA: TGTGCCAGCAGCGAGGGGGGGACTTATGGCTACACCTTC. The J gene is TRBJ1-2, the V gene TRBV3-1; the D gene is possibly TRBD1 (6 bases). Between the trimmed V and J ends, which lost 5 bases and 5 bases, there was a span of 12 bases. Germline lookup yields CDR1 LGHDT and CDR2 YNNKEL (reference sequence). The CDR3 consists of 13 residues.

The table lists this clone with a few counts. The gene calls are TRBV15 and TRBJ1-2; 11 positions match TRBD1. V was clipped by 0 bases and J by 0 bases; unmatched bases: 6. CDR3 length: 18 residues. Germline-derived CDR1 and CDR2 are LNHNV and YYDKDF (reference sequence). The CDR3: CATSRDRGQGDPNYGYTF. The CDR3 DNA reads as TGTGCCACCAGCAGAGATAGGGGACAGGGGGATCCTAACTATGGCTACACCTTC.

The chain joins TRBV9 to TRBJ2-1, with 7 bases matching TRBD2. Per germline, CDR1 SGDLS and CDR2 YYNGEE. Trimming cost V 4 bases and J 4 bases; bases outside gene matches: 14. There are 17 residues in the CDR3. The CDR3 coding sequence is TGTGCCAGCAGCCTCACGGGAGGACTAGGGTTATACAATGAGCAGTTCTTC. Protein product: CASSLTGGLGLYNEQFF.

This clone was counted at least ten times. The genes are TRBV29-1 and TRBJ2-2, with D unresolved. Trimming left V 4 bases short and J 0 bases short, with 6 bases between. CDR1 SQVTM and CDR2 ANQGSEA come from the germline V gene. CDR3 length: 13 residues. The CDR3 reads CSVGSSNTGELFF. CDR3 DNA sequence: TGCAGCGTTGGGAGTTCGAACACCGGGGAGCTGTTTTTT.

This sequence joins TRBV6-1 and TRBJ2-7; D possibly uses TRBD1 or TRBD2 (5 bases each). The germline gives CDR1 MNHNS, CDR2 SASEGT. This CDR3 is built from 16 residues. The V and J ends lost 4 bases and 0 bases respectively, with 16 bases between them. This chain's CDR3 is CASSVRDLPSSYEQYF. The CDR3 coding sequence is TGTGCCAGCAGTGTTAGGGACCTACCGAGCTCCTACGAGCAGTACTTC.

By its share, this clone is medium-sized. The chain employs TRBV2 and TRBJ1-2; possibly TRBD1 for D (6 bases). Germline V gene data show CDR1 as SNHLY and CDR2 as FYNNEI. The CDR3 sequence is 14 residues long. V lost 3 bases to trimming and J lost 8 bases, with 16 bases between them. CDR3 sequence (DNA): TGTGCCAGCAGTGACTCGACAGGACCTCAGGGCTACACCTTC. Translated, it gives CASSDSTGPQGYTF.

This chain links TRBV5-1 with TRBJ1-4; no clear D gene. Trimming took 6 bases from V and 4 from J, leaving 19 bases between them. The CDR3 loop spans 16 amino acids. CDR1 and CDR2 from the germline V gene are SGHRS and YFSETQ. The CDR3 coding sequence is TGCGCCAGCATGAGGACGCCGGGTCAGCTTAATGAAAAACTGTTTTTT. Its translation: CASMRTPGQLNEKLFF.

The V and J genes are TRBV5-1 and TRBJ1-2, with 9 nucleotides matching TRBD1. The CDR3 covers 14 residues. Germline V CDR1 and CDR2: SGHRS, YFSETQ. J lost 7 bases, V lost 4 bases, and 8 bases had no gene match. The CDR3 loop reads CASSPGGQGSGYTF. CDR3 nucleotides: TGCGCCAGCAGCCCCGGGGGACAGGGTAGTGGCTACACCTTC.

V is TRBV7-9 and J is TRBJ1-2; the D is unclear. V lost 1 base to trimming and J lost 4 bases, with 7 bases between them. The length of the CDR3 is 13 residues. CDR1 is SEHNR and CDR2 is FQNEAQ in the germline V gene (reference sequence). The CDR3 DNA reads TGTGCCAGCAGCTTAGTTCAGTTCTATGGCTACACCTTC. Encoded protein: CASSLVQFYGYTF.

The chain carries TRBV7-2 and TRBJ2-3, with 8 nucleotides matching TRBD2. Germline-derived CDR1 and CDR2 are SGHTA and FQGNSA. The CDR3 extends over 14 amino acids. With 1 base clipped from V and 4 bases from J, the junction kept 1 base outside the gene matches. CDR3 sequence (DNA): TGTGCCAGCAGCTTAGGCGGGGGGCCAGATACGCAGTATTTT. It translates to CASSLGGGPDTQYF.

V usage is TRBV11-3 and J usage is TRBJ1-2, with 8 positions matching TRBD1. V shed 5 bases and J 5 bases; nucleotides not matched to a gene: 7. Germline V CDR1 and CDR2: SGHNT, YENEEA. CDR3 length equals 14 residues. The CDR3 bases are TGTGCCAGCAGCCCCGGGACAGGAGAATATGGCTACACCTTC. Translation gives CASSPGTGEYGYTF.

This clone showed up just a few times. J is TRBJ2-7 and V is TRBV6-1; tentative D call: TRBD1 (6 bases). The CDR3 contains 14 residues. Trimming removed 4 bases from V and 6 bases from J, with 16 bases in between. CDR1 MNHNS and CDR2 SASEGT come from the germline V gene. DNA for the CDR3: TGTGCCAGCAGTGCCGAATACAGGGTACCCGAGCAGTACTTC. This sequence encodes CASSAEYRVPEQYF.

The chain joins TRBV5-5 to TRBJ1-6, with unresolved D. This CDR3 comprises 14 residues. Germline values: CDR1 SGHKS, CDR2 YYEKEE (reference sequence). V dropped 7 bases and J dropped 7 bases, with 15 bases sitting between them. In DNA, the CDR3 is TGTGCCAGCGATCAAGCCCTAGGGAATTCACCCCTCCACTTT. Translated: CASDQALGNSPLHF. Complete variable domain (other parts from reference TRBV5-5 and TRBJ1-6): DAGVTQSPTHLIKTRGQQVTLRCSPISGHKSVSWYQQVLGQGPQFIFQYYEKEERGRGNFPDRFSARQFPNYSSELNVNALLLGDSALYLCASDQALGNSPLHFGNGTRLTVT.

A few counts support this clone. The CDR3 DNA sequence: TGTGCCAGCAGCGACGATGTACTAGCGGGAGTAGAGACCCAGTACTTC. Residues: CASSDDVLAGVETQYF. The genes are TRBV25-1 and TRBJ2-5; TRBD2 agrees at 11 bases. V was clipped by 6 bases and J by 4 bases; unmatched bases: 10. The CDR3 is 16 amino acids. CDR1 is MGHDK, CDR2 SYGVNS, per germline.

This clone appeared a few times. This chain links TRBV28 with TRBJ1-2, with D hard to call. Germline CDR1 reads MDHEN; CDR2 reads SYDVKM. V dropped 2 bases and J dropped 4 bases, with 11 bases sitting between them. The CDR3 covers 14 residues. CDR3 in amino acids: CASSLPVEFYGYTF. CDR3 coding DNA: TGTGCCAGCAGTTTACCGGTCGAGTTCTATGGCTACACCTTC.

CDR3 nucleotide sequence: TGCGCCAGCAGCTTGGGGCCACAGGGGAATTACGGCTACACCTTC. This encodes CASSLGPQGNYGYTF. The chain carries TRBV5-1 and TRBJ1-2, with 7 nucleotides matching TRBD1. J gave up 8 bases and V 0 bases, and 10 bases lay outside the gene matches. The CDR3 runs to 15 residues. Germline CDR1 and CDR2: SGHRS and YFSETQ.

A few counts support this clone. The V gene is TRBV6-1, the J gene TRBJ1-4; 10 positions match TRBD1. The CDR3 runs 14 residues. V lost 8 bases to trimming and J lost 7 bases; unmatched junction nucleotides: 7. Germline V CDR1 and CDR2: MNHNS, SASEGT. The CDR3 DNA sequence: TGTGCCAGCGGTGGAGGGACAGGGGTTGAAAAACTGTTTTTT. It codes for CASGGGTGVEKLFF.